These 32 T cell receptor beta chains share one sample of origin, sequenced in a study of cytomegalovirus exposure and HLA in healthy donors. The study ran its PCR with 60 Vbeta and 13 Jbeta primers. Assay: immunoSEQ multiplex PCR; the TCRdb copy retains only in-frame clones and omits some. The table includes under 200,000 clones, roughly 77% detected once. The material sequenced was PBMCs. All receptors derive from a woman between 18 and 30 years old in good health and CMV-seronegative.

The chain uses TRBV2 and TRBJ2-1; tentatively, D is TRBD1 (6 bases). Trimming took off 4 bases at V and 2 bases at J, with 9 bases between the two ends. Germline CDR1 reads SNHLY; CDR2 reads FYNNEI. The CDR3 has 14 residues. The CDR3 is CASSGTAAYNEQFF. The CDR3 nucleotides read TGTGCCAGCAGTGGGACAGCCGCCTACAATGAGCAGTTCTTC.

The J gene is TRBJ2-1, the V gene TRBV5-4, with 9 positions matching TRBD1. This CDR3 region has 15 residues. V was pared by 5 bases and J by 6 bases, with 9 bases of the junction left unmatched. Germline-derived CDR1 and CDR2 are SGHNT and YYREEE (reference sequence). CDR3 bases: TGTGCCAGCAGGGGCGGGACAGGGTGGGCCAATGAGCAGTTCTTC. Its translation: CASRGGTGWANEQFF.

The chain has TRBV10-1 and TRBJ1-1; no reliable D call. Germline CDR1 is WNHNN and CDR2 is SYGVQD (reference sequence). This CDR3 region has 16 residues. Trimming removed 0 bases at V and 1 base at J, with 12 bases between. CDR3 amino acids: CASSESIRAGNTEAFF. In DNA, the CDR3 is TGCGCCAGCAGTGAGTCGATTCGGGCGGGGAACACTGAAGCTTTCTTT.

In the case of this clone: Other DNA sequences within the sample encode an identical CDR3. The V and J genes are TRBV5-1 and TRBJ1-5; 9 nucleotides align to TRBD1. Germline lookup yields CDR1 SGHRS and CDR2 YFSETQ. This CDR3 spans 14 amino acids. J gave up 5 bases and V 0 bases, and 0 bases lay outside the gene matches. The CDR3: CASSLGQGDQPQHF. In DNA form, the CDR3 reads TGCGCCAGCAGCTTGGGACAGGGGGATCAGCCCCAGCATTTT.

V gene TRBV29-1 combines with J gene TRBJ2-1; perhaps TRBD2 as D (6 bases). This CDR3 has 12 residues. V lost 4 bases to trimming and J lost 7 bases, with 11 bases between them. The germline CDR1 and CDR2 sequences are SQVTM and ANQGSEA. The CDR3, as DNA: TGCAGCGTTGGACTAGTTCTGAATGAGCAGTTCTTC. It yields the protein CSVGLVLNEQFF.

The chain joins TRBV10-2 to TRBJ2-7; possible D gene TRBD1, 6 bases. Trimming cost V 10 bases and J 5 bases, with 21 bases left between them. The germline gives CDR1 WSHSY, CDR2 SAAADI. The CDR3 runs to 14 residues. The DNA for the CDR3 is TGCGCCACAAAAGGGAACAGGGAAGCGGACGAGCAGTACTTC. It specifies CATKGNREADEQYF.

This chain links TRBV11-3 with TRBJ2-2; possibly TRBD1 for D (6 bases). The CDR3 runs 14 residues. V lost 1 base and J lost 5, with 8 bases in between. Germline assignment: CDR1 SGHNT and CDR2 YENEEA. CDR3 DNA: TGTGCCAGCAGCTTAGGGACAGTGACCGGGGAGCTGTTTTTT. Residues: CASSLGTVTGELFF.

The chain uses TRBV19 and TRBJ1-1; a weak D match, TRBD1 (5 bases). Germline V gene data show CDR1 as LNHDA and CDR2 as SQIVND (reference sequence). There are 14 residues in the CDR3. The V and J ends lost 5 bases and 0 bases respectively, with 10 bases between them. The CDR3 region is CASSALTVNTEAFF. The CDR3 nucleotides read TGTGCCAGTAGTGCCTTGACAGTGAACACTGAAGCTTTCTTT.

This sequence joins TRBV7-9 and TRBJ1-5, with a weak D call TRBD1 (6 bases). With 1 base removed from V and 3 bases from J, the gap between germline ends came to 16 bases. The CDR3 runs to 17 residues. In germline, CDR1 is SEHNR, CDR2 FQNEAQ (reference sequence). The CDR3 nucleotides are TGTGCCAGCAGCTTAGTCTCTGAACAGGGCGACAATCAGCCCCAGCATTTT. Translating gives CASSLVSEQGDNQPQHF.

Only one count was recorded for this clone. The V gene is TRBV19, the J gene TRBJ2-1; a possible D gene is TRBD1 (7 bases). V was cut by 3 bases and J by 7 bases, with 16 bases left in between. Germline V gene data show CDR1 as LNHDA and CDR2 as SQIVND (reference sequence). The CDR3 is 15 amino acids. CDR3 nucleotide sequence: TGTGCCAGTAGTATCCAGGGGGGAAGATTTAATGAGCAGTTCTTC. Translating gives CASSIQGGRFNEQFF.

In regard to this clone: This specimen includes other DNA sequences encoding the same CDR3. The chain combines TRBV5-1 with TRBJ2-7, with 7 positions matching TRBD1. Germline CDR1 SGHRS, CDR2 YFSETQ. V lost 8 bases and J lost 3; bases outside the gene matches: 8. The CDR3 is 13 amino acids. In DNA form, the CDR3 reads TGCGCCAGTAGGCCGGGACAGAACTACGAGCAGTACTTC. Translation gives CASRPGQNYEQYF. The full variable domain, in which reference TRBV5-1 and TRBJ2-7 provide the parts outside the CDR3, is KAGVTQTPRYLIKTRGQQVTLSCSPISGHRSVSWYQQTPGQGLQFLFEYFSETQRNKGNFPGRFSGRQFSNSRSEMNVSTLELGDSALYLCASRPGQNYEQYFGPGTRLTVT.

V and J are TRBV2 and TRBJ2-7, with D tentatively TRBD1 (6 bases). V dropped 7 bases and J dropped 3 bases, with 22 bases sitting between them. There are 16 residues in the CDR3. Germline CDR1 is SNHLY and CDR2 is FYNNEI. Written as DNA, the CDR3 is TGTGCCAGCACTGTACCAACCGGGACACATCGCTACGAGCAGTACTTC. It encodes CASTVPTGTHRYEQYF.

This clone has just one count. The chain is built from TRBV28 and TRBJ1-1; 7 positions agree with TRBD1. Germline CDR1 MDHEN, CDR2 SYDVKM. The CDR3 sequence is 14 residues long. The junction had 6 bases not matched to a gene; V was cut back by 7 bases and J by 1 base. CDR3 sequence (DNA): TGTGCCAGCATCTCAGGGACAGCGAACACTGAAGCTTTCTTT. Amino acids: CASISGTANTEAFF.

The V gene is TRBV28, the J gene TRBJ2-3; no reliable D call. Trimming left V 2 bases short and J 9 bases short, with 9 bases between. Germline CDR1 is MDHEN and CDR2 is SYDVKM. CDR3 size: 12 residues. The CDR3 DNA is TGTGCCAGCAGTTTACCACAGAGAACGCAGTATTTT. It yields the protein CASSLPQRTQYF.

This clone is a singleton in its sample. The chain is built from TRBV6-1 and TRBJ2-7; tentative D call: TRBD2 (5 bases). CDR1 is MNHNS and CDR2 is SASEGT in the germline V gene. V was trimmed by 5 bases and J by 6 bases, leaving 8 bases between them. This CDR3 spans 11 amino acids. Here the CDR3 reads CASSRSGEQYF. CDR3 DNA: TGTGCCAGCAGTCGCAGCGGCGAGCAGTACTTC.

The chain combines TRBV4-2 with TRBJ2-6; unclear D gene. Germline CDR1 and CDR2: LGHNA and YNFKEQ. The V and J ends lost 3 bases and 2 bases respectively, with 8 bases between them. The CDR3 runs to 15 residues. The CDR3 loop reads CASSHLGTGANVLTF. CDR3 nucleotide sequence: TGTGCCAGCAGCCATCTCGGTACTGGGGCCAACGTCCTGACTTTC.

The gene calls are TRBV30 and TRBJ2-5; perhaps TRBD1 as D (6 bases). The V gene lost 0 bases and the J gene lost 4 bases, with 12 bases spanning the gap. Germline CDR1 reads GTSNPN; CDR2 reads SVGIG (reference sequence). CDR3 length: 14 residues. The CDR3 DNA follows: TGTGCCTGGAGTGTACCCGGACAGTTAGAGACCCAGTACTTC. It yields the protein CAWSVPGQLETQYF.

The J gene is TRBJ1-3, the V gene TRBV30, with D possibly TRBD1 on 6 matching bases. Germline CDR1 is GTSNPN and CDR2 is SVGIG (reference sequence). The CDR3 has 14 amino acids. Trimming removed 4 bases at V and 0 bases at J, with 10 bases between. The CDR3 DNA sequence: TGTGCCTGGAAAGGACAGTTCTCTGGAAACACCATATATTTT. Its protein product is CAWKGQFSGNTIYF.

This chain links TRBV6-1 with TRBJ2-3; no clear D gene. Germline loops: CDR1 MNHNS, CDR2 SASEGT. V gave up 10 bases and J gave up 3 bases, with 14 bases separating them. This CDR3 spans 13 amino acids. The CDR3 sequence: CAIGGIRTDTQYF. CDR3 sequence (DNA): TGTGCCATCGGCGGCATTAGAACAGATACGCAGTATTTT.

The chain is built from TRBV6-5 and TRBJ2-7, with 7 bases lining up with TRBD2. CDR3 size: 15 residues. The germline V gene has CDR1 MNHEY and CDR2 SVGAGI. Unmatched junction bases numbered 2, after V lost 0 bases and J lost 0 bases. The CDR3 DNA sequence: TGTGCCAGCAGTTACTCCGGCGGGGGCTCCTACGAGCAGTACTTC. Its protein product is CASSYSGGGSYEQYF.

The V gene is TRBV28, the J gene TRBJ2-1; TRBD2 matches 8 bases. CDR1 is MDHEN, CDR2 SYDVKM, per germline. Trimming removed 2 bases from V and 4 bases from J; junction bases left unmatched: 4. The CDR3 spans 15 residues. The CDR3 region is CASSLSGSDYNEQFF. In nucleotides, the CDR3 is TGTGCCAGCAGTTTAAGCGGGAGTGATTACAATGAGCAGTTCTTC.

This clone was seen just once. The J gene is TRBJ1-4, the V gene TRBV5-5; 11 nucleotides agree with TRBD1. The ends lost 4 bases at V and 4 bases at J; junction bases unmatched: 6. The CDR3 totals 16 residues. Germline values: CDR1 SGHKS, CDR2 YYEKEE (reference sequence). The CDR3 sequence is CASSMGQGVGNEKLFF. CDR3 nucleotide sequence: TGTGCCAGCAGCATGGGACAGGGGGTTGGTAATGAAAAACTGTTTTTT.

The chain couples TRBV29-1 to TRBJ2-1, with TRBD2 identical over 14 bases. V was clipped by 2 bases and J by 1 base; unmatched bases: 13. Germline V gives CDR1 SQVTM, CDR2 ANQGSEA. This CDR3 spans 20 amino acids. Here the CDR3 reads CSVESRGTSGRGNSYNEQFF. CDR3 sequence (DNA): TGCAGCGTTGAATCGCGGGGGACTAGCGGGAGAGGGAATTCCTACAATGAGCAGTTCTTC.

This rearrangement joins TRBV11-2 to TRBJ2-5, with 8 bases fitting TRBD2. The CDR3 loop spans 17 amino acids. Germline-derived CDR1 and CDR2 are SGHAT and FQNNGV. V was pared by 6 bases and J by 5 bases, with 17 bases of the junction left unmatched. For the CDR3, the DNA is TGTGCCAGCAGGCCTACCCTCCTAGCGGGCCTACGGGAGACCCAGTACTTC. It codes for CASRPTLLAGLRETQYF.

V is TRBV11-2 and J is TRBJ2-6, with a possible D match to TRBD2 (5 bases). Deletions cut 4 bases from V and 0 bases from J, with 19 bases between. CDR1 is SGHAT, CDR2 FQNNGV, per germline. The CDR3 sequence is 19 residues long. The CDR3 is CASSSPGRRSPSGANVLTF. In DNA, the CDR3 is TGTGCCAGCAGCTCCCCGGGCAGGAGGTCCCCCTCTGGGGCCAACGTCCTGACTTTC.

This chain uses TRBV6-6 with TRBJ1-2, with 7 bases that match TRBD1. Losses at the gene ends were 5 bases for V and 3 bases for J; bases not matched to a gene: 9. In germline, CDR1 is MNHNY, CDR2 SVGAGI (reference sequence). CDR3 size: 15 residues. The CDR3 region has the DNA TGTGCCAGCAGTAACCCTTACGGGACAGACTATGGCTACACCTTC. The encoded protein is CASSNPYGTDYGYTF.

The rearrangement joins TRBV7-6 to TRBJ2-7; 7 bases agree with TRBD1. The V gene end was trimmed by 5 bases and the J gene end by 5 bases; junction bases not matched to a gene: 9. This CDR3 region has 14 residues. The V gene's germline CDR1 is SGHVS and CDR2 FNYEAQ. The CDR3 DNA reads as TGTGCCAGCAGCCCAACAAGGACAGGTAACGAGCAGTACTTC. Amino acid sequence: CASSPTRTGNEQYF.

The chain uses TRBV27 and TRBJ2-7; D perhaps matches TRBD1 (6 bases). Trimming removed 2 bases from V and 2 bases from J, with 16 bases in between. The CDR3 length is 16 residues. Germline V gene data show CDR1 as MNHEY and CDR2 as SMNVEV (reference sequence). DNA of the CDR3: TGTGCCAGCAGTTTAAAACACAGGGAAGGACCCTACGAGCAGTACTTC. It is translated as CASSLKHREGPYEQYF.

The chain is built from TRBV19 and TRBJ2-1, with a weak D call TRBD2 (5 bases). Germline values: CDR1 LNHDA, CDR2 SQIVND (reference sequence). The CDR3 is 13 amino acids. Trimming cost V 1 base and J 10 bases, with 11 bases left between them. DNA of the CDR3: TGTGCCAGTAGTATAGCTAGCTCGGGGGAGCAGTTCTTC. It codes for CASSIASSGEQFF.

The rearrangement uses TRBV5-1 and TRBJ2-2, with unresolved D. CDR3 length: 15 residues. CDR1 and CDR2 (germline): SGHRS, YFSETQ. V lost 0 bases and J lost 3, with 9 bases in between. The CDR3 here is CASSLDIPYTGELFF. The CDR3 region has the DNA TGCGCCAGCAGCTTGGACATCCCTTACACCGGGGAGCTGTTTTTT. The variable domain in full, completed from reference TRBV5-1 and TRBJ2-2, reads KAGVTQTPRYLIKTRGQQVTLSCSPISGHRSVSWYQQTPGQGLQFLFEYFSETQRNKGNFPGRFSGRQFSNSRSEMNVSTLELGDSALYLCASSLDIPYTGELFFGEGSRLTVL.

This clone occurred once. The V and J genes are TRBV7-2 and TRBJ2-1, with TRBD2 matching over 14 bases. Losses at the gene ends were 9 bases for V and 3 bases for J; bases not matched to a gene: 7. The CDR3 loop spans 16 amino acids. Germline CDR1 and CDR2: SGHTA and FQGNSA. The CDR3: CASSPGLAGDYNEQFF. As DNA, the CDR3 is TGTGCCAGTAGCCCGGGACTAGCGGGGGACTACAATGAGCAGTTCTTC.

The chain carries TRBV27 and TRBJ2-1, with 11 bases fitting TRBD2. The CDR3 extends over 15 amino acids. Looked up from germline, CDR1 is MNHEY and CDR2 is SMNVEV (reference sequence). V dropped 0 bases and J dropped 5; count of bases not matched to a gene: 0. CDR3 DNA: TGTGCCAGCAGTTTATCGACTAGCGGGAACAATGAGCAGTTCTTC. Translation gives CASSLSTSGNNEQFF.